This T cell receptor (beta chain) originates from a study of cytomegalovirus exposure and HLA in healthy donors. Turning to the study itself: Both the 120 validation repertoires and the 600 to 750 first-cohort repertoires used the same platform, as reported by a later analysis. Overall study results and limits: The classifier, whose performance was assessed in both the original and validation cohorts, reportedly diagnosed cytomegalovirus status with high specificity and sensitivity. The tendency of first-cohort TCR clusters to co-occur in the 120 validation repertoires was identified by a subsequent analysis.

This table comes from immunoSEQ multiplex PCR, and its TCRdb copy is limited to in-frame clones, with some not included. The repertoire holds fewer than 400,000 clones, with 75% to 90% as singletons. Concerning this clone itself: The antigen remains unidentified.

The donors were members of the roughly 120-subject validation cohort (separate from the approximately 670-subject first cohort). CDR3 size: 13 residues. The ends were cut back, 4 bases at V and 6 bases at J, with 13 bases in the middle. From germline, CDR1 is SGHTA and CDR2 FQGNSA. The clonotype comes from a woman aged 18-29 years in good health and CMV-seronegative. The sample was PBMCs. The J gene is TRBJ2-7, the V gene TRBV7-2; maybe TRBD1 (6 bases). CDR3 in amino acids: CASSSNRALEQYF. In nucleotides, the CDR3 is TGTGCCAGCAGCTCGAACAGGGCCCTCGAGCAGTACTTC.